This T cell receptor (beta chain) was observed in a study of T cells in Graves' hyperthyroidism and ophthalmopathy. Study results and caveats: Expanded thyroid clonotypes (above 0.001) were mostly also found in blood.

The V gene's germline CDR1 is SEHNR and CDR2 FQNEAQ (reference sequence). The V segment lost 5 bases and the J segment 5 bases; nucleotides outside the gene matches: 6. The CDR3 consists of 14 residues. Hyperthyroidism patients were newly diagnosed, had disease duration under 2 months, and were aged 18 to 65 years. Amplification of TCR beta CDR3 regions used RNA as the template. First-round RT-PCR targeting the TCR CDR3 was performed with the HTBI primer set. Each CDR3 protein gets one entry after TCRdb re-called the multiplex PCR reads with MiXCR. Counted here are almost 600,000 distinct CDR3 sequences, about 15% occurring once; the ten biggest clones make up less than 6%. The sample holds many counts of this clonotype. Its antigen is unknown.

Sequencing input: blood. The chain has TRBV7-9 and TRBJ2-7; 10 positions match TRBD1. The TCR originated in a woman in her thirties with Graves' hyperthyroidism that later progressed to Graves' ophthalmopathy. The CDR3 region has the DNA TGTGCCAGCAGCATCGGGACAGGGGACAACGAGCAGTACTTC. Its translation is CASSIGTGDNEQYF.